This entry features one T cell receptor beta chain sequence. Its antigen remains unidentified. The data belong to a study of graft-versus-host responses after intestinal transplantation. As for the study in general: In this cohort, recipients had multivisceral, liver-intestinal, or isolated intestinal transplants.

Here immunoSEQ multiplex PCR was the method, and the copy in TCRdb shows in-frame clones only, minus some. The sample lists around 120,000 clones, around 96% occurring once. The CDR3 length is 15 residues. Trimming shortened V by 0 bases and J by 2 bases, and 11 bases separated the two germline ends. The germline V gene encodes CDR1 LNHNV and CDR2 YYDKDF (reference sequence). Broader study findings: Where graft-donor T cell macrochimerism was present, patients had high graft-versus-host to host-versus-graft clonal ratios in allografts. GvH clones detected in recipient marrow included some appearing first in ileum or blood.

The chain is built from TRBV15 and TRBJ2-7; D ambiguous. Specimen: unstimulated CD8+ T cells sorted from spleen or lymph node cells, collected before intestinal transplant. The clonotype originates from a human donor who received an intestinal transplant. CDR3 nucleotide sequence: TGTGCCACCAGCAGAGAACCGTGGCTAGCCTACGAGCAGTACTTC. This sequence encodes CATSREPWLAYEQYF.